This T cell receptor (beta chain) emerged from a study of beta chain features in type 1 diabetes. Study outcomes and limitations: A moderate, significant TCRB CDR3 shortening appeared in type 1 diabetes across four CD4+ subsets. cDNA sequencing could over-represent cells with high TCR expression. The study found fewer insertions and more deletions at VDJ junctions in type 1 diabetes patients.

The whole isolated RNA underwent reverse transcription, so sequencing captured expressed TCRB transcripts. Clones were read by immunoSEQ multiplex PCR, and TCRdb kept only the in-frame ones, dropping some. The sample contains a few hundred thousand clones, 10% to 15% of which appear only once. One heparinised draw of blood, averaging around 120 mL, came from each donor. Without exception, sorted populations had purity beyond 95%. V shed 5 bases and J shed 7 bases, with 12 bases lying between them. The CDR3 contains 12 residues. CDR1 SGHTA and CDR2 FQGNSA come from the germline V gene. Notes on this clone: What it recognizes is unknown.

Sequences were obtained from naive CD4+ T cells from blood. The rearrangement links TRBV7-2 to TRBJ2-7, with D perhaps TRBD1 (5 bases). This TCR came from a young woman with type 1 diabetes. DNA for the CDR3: TGTGCCAGCAGCGCCCAGGCAGGGGAGCAGTACTTC. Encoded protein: CASSAQAGEQYF.